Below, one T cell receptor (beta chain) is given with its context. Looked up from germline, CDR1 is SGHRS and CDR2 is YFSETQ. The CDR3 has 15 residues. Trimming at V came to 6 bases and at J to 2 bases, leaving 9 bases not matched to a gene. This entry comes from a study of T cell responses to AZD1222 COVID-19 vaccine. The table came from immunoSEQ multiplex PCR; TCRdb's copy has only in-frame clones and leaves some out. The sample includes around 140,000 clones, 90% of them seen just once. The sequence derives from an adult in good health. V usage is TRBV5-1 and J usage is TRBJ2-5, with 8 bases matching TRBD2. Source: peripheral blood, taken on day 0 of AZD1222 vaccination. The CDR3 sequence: CASTPPIAGQETQYF. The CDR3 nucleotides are TGCGCCAGCACACCCCCCATAGCGGGACAAGAGACCCAGTACTTC.